This T cell receptor beta chain was identified in a study of vaccination effects on CD4 cells after COVID-19. Libraries were prepared by immunoSEQ multiplex PCR; TCRdb keeps only in-frame clonotypes and omits some of them. Of 15,000 to 20,000 clones in the sample, 76% are singletons; the top ten hold around 21%. This clone was seen once. Its specificity is not known. Within the ViraFEST assay, antigen-specific CD4+ T cells underwent expansion with viral peptide pools prior to sequencing. Culturing for 10 days preceded CD4+ T cell isolation. Confirmation by PCR established that the person had SARS-CoV-2 infection between March and December 2020. Vaccination of participants consisted of two doses of either the BNT162b2 or mRNA-1273 vaccine. The sample here was CD4+ T cells from PBMCs cultured with SARS-CoV-2 spike peptides, taken after COVID-19 vaccination. This receptor was identified in a human donor who had a prior SARS-CoV-2 infection.

The CDR3 DNA sequence: TGTGCCAGTAGGGACGTTTTGAACACTGAAGCTTTCTTT. Its protein product is CASRDVLNTEAFF. The chain is built from TRBV19 and TRBJ1-1; no firm D call. The V gene's germline CDR1 is LNHDA and CDR2 SQIVND (reference sequence). CDR3 length: 13 amino acids. The V gene lost 6 bases and the J gene lost 0 bases, with 8 bases spanning the gap.